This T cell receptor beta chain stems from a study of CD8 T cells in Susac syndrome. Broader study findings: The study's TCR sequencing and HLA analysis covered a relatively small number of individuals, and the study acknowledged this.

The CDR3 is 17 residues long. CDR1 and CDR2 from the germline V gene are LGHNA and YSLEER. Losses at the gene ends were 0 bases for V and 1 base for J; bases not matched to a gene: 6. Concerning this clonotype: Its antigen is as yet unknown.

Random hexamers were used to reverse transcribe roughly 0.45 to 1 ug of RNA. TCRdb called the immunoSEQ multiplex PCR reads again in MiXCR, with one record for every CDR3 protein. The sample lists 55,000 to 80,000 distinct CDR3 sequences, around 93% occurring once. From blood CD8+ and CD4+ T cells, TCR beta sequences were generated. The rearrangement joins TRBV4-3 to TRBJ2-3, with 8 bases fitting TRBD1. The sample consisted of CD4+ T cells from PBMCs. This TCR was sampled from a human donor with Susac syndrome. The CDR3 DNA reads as TGCGCCAGCAGCCAAGATCAGGACAGGGCCCGCACAGATACGCAGTATTTT. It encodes CASSQDQDRARTDTQYF.